The entry below describes one T cell receptor (beta chain). These data originate in a study of blood T cell repertoires in COVID-19. Study-level information: Material from acute and convalescent COVID-19 was sourced from the United States, Italy and Spain.

Data came from immunoSEQ multiplex PCR; TCRdb stores just in-frame clones and leaves some out. The sample yields approximately 200,000 clones, 88% seen once. V was pared by 2 bases and J by 4 bases, with 4 bases of the junction left unmatched. The germline V gene has CDR1 SGHRS and CDR2 YFSETQ. CDR3 size: 15 residues. Sequencing was done on a sample of PBMCs or T cells enriched from blood (not recorded which). The chain is built from TRBV5-1 and TRBJ2-1; 9 nucleotides agree with TRBD1. This TCR derives from a woman aged 25 to 39 who had been exposed to COVID-19. CDR3 in amino acids: CASSFRDRAYNEQFF. In nucleotides, the CDR3 is TGCGCCAGCAGCTTCCGGGACAGGGCATACAATGAGCAGTTCTTC.